The 5 T cell receptor beta chains reported below all come from one sample, sequenced in a study of regulatory T cells in long-lasting Graves disease. The TCR beta library used iRepertoire HTBI primers with Arm-PCR amplification of CDR3. TCRdb used MiXCR to reprocess the multiplex PCR reads, holding one entry per CDR3 protein. The sample lists about 470,000 distinct CDR3 sequences; about 17% were seen once. As to time point: newly diagnosed GD, antithyroid drugs for less than 3 months. Researchers made the TCR library from RNA that was extracted from PBMCs. The same sample was also studied in work on T cells in Graves' hyperthyroidism and ophthalmopathy.

Sequencing used peripheral blood mononuclear cells (PBMCs), obtained at new diagnosis, from a patient treated with antithyroid drugs. The receptors were sampled from a man aged 35 to 55 with Graves disease.

The rearrangement uses TRBV20-1 and TRBJ1-2, with 12 positions matching TRBD1. Germline CDR1 and CDR2: DFQATT and SNEGSKA (reference sequence). The CDR3 loop spans 14 amino acids. J gave up 8 bases and V 3 bases, and 7 bases lay outside the gene matches. The CDR3 region is CSARQPGTGGGYTF. In DNA form, the CDR3 reads TGCAGTGCTAGGCAACCCGGGACAGGGGGCGGCTACACCTTC.

At least ten counts were recorded for this clonotype. Here the CDR3 DNA reads TGTGCCAGAGGGGACAGGGGGTACAATGAGCAGTTCTTC. The encoded protein is CARGDRGYNEQFF. The chain carries TRBV7-2 and TRBJ2-1; 11 bases line up with TRBD1. The germline gives CDR1 SGHTA, CDR2 FQGNSA. The CDR3 runs to 13 residues. V dropped 9 bases and J dropped 4; count of bases not matched to a gene: 2.

This clonotype appeared many times. V and J are TRBV20-1 and TRBJ2-5, with D maybe TRBD1 (5 bases). V lost 3 bases to trimming and J lost 4 bases, with 12 bases between them. This CDR3 region has 13 residues. CDR1 is DFQATT and CDR2 is SNEGSKA in the germline V gene (reference sequence). This CDR3 reads CSASLGRVETQYF. DNA of the CDR3: TGCAGTGCTAGTTTGGGCAGGGTAGAGACCCAGTACTTC.

This clonotype has ten or more counts. The chain joins TRBV6-2 or TRBV6-3 to TRBJ2-1; D is ambiguous. Looked up from germline, CDR1 is MNHEY and CDR2 is SVGEGT. This CDR3 contains 16 residues. V was cut by 2 bases and J by 3 bases, with 14 bases left in between. The CDR3 DNA reads as TGTGCCAGCAGTTACGTAGCATCTTATCTCTACAATGAGCAGTTCTTC. It codes for CASSYVASYLYNEQFF.

This clonotype was seen many times. The chain links TRBV3-1 to TRBJ2-1; 12 bases line up with TRBD2. Trimming at V came to 5 bases and at J to 16 bases, leaving 15 bases not matched to a gene. The CDR3 spans 15 residues. Germline V gene data show CDR1 as LGHDT and CDR2 as YNNKEL (reference sequence). The CDR3 here is CASSYEGLAGRPRFF. In DNA form, the CDR3 reads TGTGCCAGCAGCTACGAGGGACTAGCGGGCCGACCCCGATTCTTC.